A selection of T cell receptor beta chains follows, all from one sample in a study of T cells after yellow fever vaccination. In TCRdb, the 5' RACE reads were re-called with MiXCR into one record per CDR3 protein. The profile shows roughly 340,000 distinct CDR3 sequences, over 8% of them singletons. The material was PBMCs, obtained on the day of the first yellow fever vaccination. The receptors were gathered from a young man who received the YFV17D yellow fever vaccine. CDR3s include the opening cysteine and the closing phenylalanine or tryptophan. The D gene is left open where the match is weak. Clone size, where shown, is once, few, many, or a class for clones that have expanded.

j_call v_call clone_size d_call cdr3_nt cdr3_aa
TRBJ2-5 TRBV7-3 - TRBD1 TGTGCCAGCAGCTCCTCTCCCGGGACAGGGGTGACCCAGTACTTC CASSSSPGTGVTQYF
TRBJ2-3 TRBV6-1 many - TGTGCCAGCAGTGCAGGGGCACTGGGAGATACGCAGTATTTT CASSAGALGDTQYF
TRBJ1-5 TRBV7-2 many - TGTGCCAGCAGCTTGAGGGGCCTTCAGCCCCAGCATTTT CASSLRGLQPQHF
TRBJ1-5 TRBV5-1 few - TGCGCCAGCAGCTTGGGTTCCGGGGATGGTCAGCCCCAGCATTTT CASSLGSGDGQPQHF
TRBJ1-5 TRBV7-9 - TRBD1 TGTGCCAGCAGCTTTCTCAACCCGGACAGGGCCAATCAGCCCCAGCATTTT CASSFLNPDRANQPQHF
TRBJ1-5 TRBV19 few TRBD1 TGTGCCAGTGCCGGGACAGGGAGCAATCAGCCCCAGCATTTT CASAGTGSNQPQHF
TRBJ1-5 TRBV12-3/TRBV12-4 - - TGTGCCAGCAGTTTAGAACGGGGGCAGCCCCAGCATTTT CASSLERGQPQHF
TRBJ2-6 TRBV7-7 - TRBD1 TGTGCTAGCAGCTACGGGACAGGGGTCGGGGCCAACGTCCTGACTTTC CASSYGTGVGANVLTF
TRBJ1-1 TRBV29-1 - TRBD1 TGCAGCGTACGATTGACAGGGGGCCCGGGCACTGAAGCTTTCTTT CSVRLTGGPGTEAFF
TRBJ2-7 TRBV10-3 few - TGTGCCATCAGTGAGTCCGCTACCCACTACGAGCAGTACTTC CAISESATHYEQYF
TRBJ2-5 TRBV7-2 - - TGTGCCAGCAGCGGCGCCGGGACAGCGGGAAAGGTGGCCCAGTACTTC CASSGAGTAGKVAQYF
TRBJ2-3 TRBV5-1 few TRBD2 TGCGCCAGCAGACCCGGGACTAGCGGGATTATCACAGATACGCAGTATTTT CASRPGTSGIITDTQYF
TRBJ2-2 TRBV7-8 many - TGTGCCAGCAGCTTAAGGCCGCCCGGGGAGCTGTTTTTT CASSLRPPGELFF
TRBJ2-3 TRBV5-1 many - TGCGCCAGCAGCGCTGGGACTTCCACAGATACGCAGTATTTT CASSAGTSTDTQYF
TRBJ1-2 TRBV4-1 - - TGCGCCAGCAGCCAAGATTTGACTCGCGGCTACACCTTC CASSQDLTRGYTF
TRBJ1-1 TRBV5-1 few - TGCGCCAGCAGAGAACAGGGTGGGACTCAGGGTGAAGCTTTCTTT CASREQGGTQGEAFF
TRBJ2-3 TRBV7-9 many TRBD1 TGTGCCAGCACCATGACAGGGGCAGATACGCAGTATTTT CASTMTGADTQYF
TRBJ1-5 TRBV20-1 few TRBD1 TGCAGTGCTAGAAGAAGGACAGGGAGTGAGCCCCAGCATTTT CSARRRTGSEPQHF
TRBJ1-3 TRBV21-1 many - TGTGCCAGCAGCAAAGATGTCCTCTCTGGAAACACCATATATTTT CASSKDVLSGNTIYF
TRBJ1-5 TRBV20-1 - - TGCAGTGCTAGGGGGGACGAGCATCAGCCCCAGCATTTT CSARGDEHQPQHF
TRBJ2-5 TRBV6-5 few - TGTGCCAGCAGTTACAGGGACACACAAGAGACCCAGTACTTC CASSYRDTQETQYF
TRBJ1-2 TRBV20-1 many - TGCAGTGCGAGGGAGCATATGGGTGGCTACACCTTC CSAREHMGGYTF
TRBJ1-1 TRBV7-9 many - TGTGCCAGCAGCTTAGATGGAGGTGCTGAAGCTTTCTTT CASSLDGGAEAFF
TRBJ2-1 TRBV29-1 many - TGCAGCGTGCCACAGGGAAATGATGAGCAGTTCTTC CSVPQGNDEQFF
TRBJ2-7 TRBV3-1 - - TGTGCCAGCAGCCAAACCGAAGGGTTCGACGAGCAGTACTTC CASSQTEGFDEQYF
TRBJ1-3 TRBV9 few - TGTGCCAGCAACCGGGGCACTGGAAACACCATATATTTT CASNRGTGNTIYF
TRBJ2-1 TRBV14 few - TGTGCCAGCAGCCAAGAATGGGGGGCCAATGAGCAGTTCTTC CASSQEWGANEQFF
TRBJ2-7 TRBV7-9 few - TGTGCCAGCAGCCCGGGGGCCGGGCGCGAGCAGTACTTC CASSPGAGREQYF
TRBJ1-1 TRBV18 - TRBD1 TGTGCCAGCTCACCGACTGACAGGGACACTGAAGCTTTCTTT CASSPTDRDTEAFF
TRBJ2-3 TRBV9 few - TGTGCCAGCAGCGCAAATATAATCCCAGATACGCAGTATTTT CASSANIIPDTQYF
TRBJ2-7 TRBV12-3/TRBV12-4 many TRBD1 TGTGCCAGCAGTTTTGACAGGGGCTACGAGCAGTACTTC CASSFDRGYEQYF
TRBJ2-5 TRBV6-1 few - TGTGCCAGCAGGCGCCGGGACGGACAAGAGACCCAGTACTTC CASRRRDGQETQYF
TRBJ2-5 TRBV11-1 many TRBD1 TGTGCCAGCAGCTACATCTTAGGACAGGGGGCCGTCCAAGAGACCCAGTACTTC CASSYILGQGAVQETQYF
TRBJ1-2 TRBV7-2 few - TGTGCCAGCAGCACAGACGGAAGCTATGGCTACACCTTC CASSTDGSYGYTF
TRBJ2-3 TRBV3-1 - TRBD1 TGTGCCAGCAGCACTTGGGACAGGGGAACAGATACGCAGTATTTT CASSTWDRGTDTQYF
TRBJ2-1 TRBV20-1 - - TGCAGTGCTCGAGATATGAAGGCCTACAATGAGCAGTTCTTC CSARDMKAYNEQFF
TRBJ2-7 TRBV29-1 - - TGCAGCGTTGTTTTTCGGGACCGTACCTACGAGCAGTACTTC CSVVFRDRTYEQYF
TRBJ2-7 TRBV6-1 - TRBD2 TGTGCCAGCGGGCCGGGACTAGCGGGGGAAGAGCAGTACTTC CASGPGLAGEEQYF
TRBJ1-3 TRBV7-3 few TRBD1 TGTGCCAGCAGCTTTGGACAGGGGGCTGGAAACACCATATATTTT CASSFGQGAGNTIYF
TRBJ2-2 TRBV5-4 many TRBD2 TGTGCCAGCAGCTTGCGCCGGCTAGCGGGGAACACCGGGGAGCTGTTTTTT CASSLRRLAGNTGELFF